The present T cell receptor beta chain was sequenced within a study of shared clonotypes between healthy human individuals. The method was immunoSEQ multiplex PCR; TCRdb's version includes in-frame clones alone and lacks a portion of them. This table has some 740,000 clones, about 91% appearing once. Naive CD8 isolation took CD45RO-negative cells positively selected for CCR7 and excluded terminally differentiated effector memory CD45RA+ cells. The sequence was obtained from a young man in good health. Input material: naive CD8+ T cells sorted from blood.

The CDR3 DNA reads TGCGCCAGCAGCTACGGGACAACCTACGAGCAGTACTTC. This gives the protein CASSYGTTYEQYF. The gene calls are TRBV4-1 and TRBJ2-7; possible D gene TRBD1, 6 bases. Per the germline V gene, CDR1 is MGHRA and CDR2 is YSYEKL. The CDR3 extends over 13 amino acids. The V gene lost 5 bases and the J gene lost 2 bases, with 10 bases spanning the gap.